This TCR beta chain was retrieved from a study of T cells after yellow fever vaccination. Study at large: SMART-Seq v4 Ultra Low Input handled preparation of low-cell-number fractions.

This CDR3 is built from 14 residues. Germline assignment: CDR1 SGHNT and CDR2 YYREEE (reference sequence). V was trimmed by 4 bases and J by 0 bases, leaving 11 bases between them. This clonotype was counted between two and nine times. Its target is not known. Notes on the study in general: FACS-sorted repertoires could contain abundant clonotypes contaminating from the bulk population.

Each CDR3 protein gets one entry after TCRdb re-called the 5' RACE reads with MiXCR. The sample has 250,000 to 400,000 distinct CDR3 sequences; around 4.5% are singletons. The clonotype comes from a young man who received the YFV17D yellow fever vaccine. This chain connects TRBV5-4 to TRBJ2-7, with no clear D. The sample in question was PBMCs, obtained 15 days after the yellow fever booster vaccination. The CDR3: CASSPASSSYEQYF. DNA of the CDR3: TGTGCCAGCAGCCCGGCGTCGAGCTCCTACGAGCAGTACTTC.